What follows is one T cell receptor beta chain and its context. Produced via immunoSEQ multiplex PCR; TCRdb's table is partial and in-frame only. The data contain approximately 30,000 clones, approximately 90% of them singletons. This record belongs to a study of blood T cell repertoires in COVID-19. About the study: From the United States, Italy and Spain came samples of acute and convalescent COVID-19.

This sequence originates from a woman aged 80 or over with active or convalescent COVID-19. The sequenced sample consisted of peripheral blood.

CDR3 in amino acids: CASSQVGWGAGNTIYF. The DNA for the CDR3 is TGCGCCAGCAGCCAAGTCGGCTGGGGGGCTGGAAACACCATATATTTT. The V gene is TRBV4-1, the J gene TRBJ1-3; D is possibly TRBD1 (5 bases). In germline, CDR1 is MGHRA, CDR2 YSYEKL. The CDR3 length is 16 residues. V lost 1 base to trimming and J lost 2 bases, with 12 bases between them.